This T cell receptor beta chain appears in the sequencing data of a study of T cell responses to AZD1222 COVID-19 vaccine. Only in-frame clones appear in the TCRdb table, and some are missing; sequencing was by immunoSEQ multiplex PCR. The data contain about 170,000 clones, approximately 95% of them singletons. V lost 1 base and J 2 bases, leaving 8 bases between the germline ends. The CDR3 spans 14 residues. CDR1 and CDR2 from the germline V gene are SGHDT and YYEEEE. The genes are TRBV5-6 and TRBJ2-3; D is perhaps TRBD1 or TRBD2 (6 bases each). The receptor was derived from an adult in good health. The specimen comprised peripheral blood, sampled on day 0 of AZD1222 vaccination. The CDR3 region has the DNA TGTGCCAGCAGCTTGTCGGGGGCCACAGATACGCAGTATTTT. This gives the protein CASSLSGATDTQYF.